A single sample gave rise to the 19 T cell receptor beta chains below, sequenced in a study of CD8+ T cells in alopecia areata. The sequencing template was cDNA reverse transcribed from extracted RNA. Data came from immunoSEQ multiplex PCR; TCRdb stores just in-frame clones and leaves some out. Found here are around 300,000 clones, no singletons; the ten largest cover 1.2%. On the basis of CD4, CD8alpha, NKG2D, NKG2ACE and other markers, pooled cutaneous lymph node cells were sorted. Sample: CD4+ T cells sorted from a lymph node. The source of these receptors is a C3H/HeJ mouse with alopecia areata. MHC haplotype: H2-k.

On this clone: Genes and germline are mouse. CDR3 in amino acids: CASSSRQGRNTGQLYF. CDR3 DNA (partial): TGTGCTAGCAGTAGTCGGCAGGGCCGAAACACCGGG. The chain uses TRBV17 and TRBJ2-2; D may be TRBD1 (5 bases). The read is 4 residues too short to cover the CDR3 end, so that end is filled in from the germline J gene. Trimming cost V 3 bases and J 1 base, with 12 bases left between them. The CDR3 length is 16 residues. Per germline, CDR1 MNHDT and CDR2 YYDKIL.

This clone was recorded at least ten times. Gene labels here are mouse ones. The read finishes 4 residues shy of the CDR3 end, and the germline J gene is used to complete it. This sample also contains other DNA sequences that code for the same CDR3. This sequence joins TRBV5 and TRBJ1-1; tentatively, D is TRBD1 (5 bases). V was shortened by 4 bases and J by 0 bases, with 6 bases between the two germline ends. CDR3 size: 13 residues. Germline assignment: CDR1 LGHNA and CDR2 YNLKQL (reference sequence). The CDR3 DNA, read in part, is TGTGCCAGCAGCCCGACAGCAAACACA. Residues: CASSPTANT. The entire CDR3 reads CASSPTANTEVFF.

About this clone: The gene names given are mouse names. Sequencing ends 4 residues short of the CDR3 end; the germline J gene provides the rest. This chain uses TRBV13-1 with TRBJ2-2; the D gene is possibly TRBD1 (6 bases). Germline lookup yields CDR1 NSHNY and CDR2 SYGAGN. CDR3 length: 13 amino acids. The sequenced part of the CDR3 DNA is TGTGCCAGCAGTGATGACAGGGTGGGG. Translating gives CASSDDRVG. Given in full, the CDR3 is CASSDDRVGQLYF.

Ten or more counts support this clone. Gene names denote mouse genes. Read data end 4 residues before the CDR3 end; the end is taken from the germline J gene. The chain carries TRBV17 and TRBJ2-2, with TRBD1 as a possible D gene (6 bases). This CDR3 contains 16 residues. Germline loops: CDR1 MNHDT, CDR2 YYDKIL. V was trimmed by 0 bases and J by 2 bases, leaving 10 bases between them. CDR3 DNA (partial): TGTGCTAGCAGTAGAGATCGGGACACTAACACCGGG. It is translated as CASSRDRDTNTG. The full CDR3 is CASSRDRDTNTGQLYF.

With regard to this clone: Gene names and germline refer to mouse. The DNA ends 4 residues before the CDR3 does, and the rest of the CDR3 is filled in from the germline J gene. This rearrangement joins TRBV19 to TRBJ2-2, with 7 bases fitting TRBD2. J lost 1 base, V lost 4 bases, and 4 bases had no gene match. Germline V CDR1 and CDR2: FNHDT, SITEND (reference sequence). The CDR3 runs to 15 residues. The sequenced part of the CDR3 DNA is TGTGCCAGCAGTCCCCTGGGGGAAAACACCGGG. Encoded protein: CASSPLGENTG. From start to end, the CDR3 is CASSPLGENTGQLYF. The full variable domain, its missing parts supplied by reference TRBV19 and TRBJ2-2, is GGIITQTPKFLIGQEGQKLTLKCQQNFNHDTMYWYRQDSGKGLRLIYYSITENDLQKGDLSEGYDASREKKSSFSLTVTSAQKNEMAVFLCASSPLGENTGQLYFGEGSKLTVL.

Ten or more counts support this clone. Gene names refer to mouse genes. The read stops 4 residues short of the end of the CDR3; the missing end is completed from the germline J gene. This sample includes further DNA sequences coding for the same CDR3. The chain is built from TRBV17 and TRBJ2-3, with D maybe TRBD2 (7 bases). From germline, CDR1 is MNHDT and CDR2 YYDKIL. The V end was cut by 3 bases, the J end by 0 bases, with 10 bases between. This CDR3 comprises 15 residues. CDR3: CASSSLGASAETLYF. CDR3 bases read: TGTGCTAGCAGTAGTCTGGGGGCTAGTGCAGAA.

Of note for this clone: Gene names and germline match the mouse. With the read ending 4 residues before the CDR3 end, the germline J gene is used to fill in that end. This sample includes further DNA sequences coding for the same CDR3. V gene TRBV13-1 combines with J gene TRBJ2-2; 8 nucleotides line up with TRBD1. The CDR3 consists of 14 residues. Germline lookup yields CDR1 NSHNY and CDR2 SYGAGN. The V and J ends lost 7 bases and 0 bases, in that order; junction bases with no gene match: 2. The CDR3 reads CASAGQANTGQLYF. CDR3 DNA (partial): TGTGCCAGCGCGGGACAGGCAAACACCGGG.

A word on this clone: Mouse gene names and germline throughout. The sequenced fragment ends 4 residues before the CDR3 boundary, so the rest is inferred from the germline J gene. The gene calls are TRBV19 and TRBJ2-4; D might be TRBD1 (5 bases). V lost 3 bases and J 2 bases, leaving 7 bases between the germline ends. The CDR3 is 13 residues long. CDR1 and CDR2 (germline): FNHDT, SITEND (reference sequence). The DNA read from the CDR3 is TGTGCCAGCAGTACAGGGTTTCAAAAC. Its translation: CASSTGFQN. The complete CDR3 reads CASSTGFQNTLYF.

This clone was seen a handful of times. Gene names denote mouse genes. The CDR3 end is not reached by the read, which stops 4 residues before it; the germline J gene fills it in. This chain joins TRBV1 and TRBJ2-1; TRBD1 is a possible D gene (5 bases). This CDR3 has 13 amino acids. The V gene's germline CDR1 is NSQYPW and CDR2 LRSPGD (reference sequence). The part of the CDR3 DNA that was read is TGCACCTGCAGTGCGACAGTCGGGGCT. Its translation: CTCSATVGA. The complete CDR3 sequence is CTCSATVGAEQFF.

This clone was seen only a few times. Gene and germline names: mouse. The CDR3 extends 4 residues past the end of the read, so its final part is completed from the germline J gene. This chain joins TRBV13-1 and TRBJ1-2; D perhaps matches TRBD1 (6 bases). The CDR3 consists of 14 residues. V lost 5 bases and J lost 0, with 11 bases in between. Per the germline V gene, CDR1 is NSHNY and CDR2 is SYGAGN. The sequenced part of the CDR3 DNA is TGTGCCAGCAGCCCCAGGGGTCCAAACTCC. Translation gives CASSPRGPNS. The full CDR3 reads CASSPRGPNSDYTF.

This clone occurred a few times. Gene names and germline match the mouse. The part of the CDR3 DNA that was read is TGCACCTGCAGCGTAGACTGGGGGGGCGCGGCT. This encodes CTCSVDWGGAA. The whole CDR3 is CTCSVDWGGAAEQFF. The rearrangement uses TRBV1 and TRBJ2-1; 12 bases align to TRBD2. The read halts 4 residues ahead of the CDR3 end, with the missing end drawn from the germline J gene. The length of the CDR3 is 15 residues. CDR1 NSQYPW and CDR2 LRSPGD come from the germline V gene (reference sequence).

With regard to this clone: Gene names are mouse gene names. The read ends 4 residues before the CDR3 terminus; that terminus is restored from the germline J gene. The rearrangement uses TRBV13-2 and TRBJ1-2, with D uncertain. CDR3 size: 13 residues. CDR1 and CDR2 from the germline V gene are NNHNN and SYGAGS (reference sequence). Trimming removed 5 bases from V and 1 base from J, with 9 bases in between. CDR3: CASGKQKNSDYTF. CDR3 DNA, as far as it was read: TGTGCCAGCGGGAAACAAAAAAACTCC.

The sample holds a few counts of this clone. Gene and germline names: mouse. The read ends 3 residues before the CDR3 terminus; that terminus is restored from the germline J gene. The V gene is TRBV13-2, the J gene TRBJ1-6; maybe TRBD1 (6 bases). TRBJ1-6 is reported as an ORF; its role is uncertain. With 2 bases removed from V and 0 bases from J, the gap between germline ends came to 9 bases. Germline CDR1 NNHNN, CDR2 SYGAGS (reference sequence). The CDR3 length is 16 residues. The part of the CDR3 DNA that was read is TGTGCCAGCGGTGAGACAGGTCCTTCCTATAATTCGCCC. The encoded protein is CASGETGPSYNSP. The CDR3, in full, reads CASGETGPSYNSPLYF.

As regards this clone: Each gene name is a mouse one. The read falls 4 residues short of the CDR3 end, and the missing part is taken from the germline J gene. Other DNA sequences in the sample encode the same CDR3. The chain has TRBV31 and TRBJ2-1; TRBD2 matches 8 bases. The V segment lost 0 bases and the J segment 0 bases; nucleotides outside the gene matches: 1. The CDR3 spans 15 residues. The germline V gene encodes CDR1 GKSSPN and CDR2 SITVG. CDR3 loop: CAWSLLGGNYAEQFF. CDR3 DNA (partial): TGTGCCTGGAGTCTGCTGGGGGGTAACTATGCT.

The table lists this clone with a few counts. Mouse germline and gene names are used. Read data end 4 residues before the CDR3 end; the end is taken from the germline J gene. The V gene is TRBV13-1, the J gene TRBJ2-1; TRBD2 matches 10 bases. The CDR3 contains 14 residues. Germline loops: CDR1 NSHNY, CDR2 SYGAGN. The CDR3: CASSSGGARAEQFF. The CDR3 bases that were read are TGTGCCAGCAGTTCTGGGGGGGCGCGGGCT.

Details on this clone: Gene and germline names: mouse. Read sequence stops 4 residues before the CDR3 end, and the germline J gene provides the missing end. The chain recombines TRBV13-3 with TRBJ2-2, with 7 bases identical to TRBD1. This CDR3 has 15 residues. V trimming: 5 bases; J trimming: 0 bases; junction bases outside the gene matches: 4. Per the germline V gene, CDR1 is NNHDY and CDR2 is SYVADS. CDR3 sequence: CASRVGQTNTGQLYF. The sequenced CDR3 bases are TGTGCCAGCAGGGTGGGACAGACAAACACCGGG.

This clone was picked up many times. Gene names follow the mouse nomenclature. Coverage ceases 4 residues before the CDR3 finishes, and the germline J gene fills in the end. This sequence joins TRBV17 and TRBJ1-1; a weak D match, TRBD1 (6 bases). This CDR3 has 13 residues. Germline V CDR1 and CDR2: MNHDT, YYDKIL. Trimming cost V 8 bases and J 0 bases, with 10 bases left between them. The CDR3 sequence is CASPGTTNTEVFF. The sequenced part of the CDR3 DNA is TGTGCTAGCCCCGGGACAACAAACACA.

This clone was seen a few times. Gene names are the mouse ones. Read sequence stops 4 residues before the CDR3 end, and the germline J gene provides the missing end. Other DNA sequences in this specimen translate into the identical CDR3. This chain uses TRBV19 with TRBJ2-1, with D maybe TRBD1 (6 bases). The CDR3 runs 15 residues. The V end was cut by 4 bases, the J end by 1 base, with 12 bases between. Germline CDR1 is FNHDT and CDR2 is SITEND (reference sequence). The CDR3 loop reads CASSPPGQNYAEQFF. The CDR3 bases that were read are TGTGCCAGCAGTCCGCCGGGACAAAACTATGCT.

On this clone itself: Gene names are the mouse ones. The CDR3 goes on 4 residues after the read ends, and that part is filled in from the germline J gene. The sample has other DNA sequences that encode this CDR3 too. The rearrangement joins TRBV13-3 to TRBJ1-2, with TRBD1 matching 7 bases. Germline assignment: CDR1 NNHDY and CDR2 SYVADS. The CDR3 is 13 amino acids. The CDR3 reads CASSDRGRTDYTF. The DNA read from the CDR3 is TGTGCCAGCAGTGATAGGGGGCGGACC.